This TCR beta chain was observed in a study of somatic mutations in cytotoxic T cells in rheumatoid arthritis. The wider study: Patient blood was drawn as 30 ml EDTA; the draw came right after diagnosis and before any treatment.

On this clone itself: No antigen is known for it.

Germline CDR1 is MDHEN and CDR2 is SYDVKM. The CDR3 spans 16 residues. Germline trimming cut 5 bases from V and 6 bases from J; bases unmatched to any gene: 15. Measured with immunoSEQ multiplex PCR; TCRdb has only the in-frame clones, and not every one. The table has about 20,000 clones, 80% to 85% seen once. Study-level points and caveats: Age was associated with higher CD8+ clonality in rheumatoid arthritis patients, not in healthy controls. A largest CD8+ clone above 20% of CD8+ cells occurred in about an eighth of the roughly 65 patients.

The sample taken for sequencing was CD8+ T cells sorted from blood. This clonotype was sampled from an adult with rheumatoid arthritis. The chain couples TRBV28 to TRBJ2-7; 8 nucleotides line up with TRBD2. CDR3 amino acids: CASSRREGLGSGEQYF. The CDR3 DNA reads TGTGCCAGCAGTCGCCGGGAGGGACTGGGTTCGGGCGAGCAGTACTTC.